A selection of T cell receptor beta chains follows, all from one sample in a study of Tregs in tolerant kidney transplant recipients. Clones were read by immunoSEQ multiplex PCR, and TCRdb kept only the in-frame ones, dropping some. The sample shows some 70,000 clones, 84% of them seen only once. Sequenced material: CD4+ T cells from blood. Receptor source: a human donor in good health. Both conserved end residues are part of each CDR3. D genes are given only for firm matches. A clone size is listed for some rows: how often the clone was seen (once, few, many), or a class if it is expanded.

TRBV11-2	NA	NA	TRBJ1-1	CASSLGGLNTEAFF	TGTGCCAGCAGCTTAGGAGGGCTGAACACTGAAGCTTTCTTT
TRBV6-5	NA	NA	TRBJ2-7	CASSYGGASSYEQYF	TGTGCCAGCAGTTACGGGGGGGCCTCCTCCTACGAGCAGTACTTC
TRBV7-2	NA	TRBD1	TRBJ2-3	CASSFAGTGSSDTQYF	TGTGCCAGCAGCTTTGCCGGGACAGGGTCATCAGATACGCAGTATTTT
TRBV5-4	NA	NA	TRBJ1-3	CASATGGGNTIYF	TGTGCCAGCGCCACTGGGGGAGGAAACACCATATATTTT
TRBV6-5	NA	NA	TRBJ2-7	CASNQPPYEQYF	TGTGCCAGCAATCAACCTCCCTACGAGCAGTACTTC
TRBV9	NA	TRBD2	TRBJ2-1	CASSGGGGALNEQFF	TGTGCCAGCAGCGGCGGCGGGGGGGCGTTAAATGAGCAGTTCTTC
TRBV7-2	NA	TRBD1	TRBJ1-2	CASSLDPRAGGTGYTF	TGTGCCAGCAGCTTGGACCCTAGGGCAGGGGGGACCGGCTACACCTTC
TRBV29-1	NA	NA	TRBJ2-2	CSVEPGNANTGELFF	TGCAGCGTTGAGCCAGGGAACGCGAACACCGGGGAGCTGTTTTTT
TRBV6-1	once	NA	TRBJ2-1	CASSETVGNEQFF	TGTGCCAGCAGTGAGACAGTAGGAAATGAGCAGTTCTTC
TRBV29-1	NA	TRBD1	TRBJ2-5	CSAQTTGQGGTQYF	TGCAGCGCCCAAACTACGGGACAGGGAGGGACCCAGTACTTC
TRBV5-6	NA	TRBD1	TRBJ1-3	CASSNPRTGEFGNTIYF	TGTGCCAGCAGCAACCCGAGGACAGGGGAGTTTGGAAACACCATATATTTT
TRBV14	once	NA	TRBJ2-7	CASSHLYEQYF	TGTGCCAGCAGCCATCTCTACGAGCAGTACTTC
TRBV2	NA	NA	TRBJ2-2	CASSATGVYTGELFF	TGTGCCAGCAGTGCTACGGGAGTTTACACCGGGGAGCTGTTTTTT
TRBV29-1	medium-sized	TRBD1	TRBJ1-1	CSASGGAGQIAFF	TGCAGCGCCTCAGGGGGGGCGGGACAGATCGCTTTCTTT
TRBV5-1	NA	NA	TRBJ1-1	CASSLGGDEAFF	TGCGCCAGCAGCTTGGGAGGGGATGAAGCTTTCTTT
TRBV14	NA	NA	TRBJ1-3	CASSQQGSPGNTIYF	TGTGCCAGCAGCCAACAGGGTTCCCCTGGAAACACCATATATTTT
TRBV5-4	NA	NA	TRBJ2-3	CASSPDRGTDTQYF	TGTGCCAGCAGCCCGGACAGAGGCACAGATACGCAGTATTTT
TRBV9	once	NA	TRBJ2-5	CASSVGPGGQETQYF	TGTGCCAGCAGCGTAGGACCGGGTGGCCAAGAGACCCAGTACTTC
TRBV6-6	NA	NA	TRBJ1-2	CASSQESYGYTF	TGTGCCAGCAGCCAAGAATCCTATGGCTACACCTTC
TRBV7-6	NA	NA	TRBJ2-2	CASSLGASGDKEELFF	TGTGCCAGCAGCTTAGGGGCGTCAGGGGACAAGGAGGAGCTGTTTTTT
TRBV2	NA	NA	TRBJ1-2	CASSPGVYGYTF	TGTGCCAGCTCTCCCGGGGTCTATGGCTACACCTTC
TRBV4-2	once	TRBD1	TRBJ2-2	CASSQEPTGAGELFF	TGTGCCAGCAGCCAAGAGCCGACAGGGGCCGGGGAGCTGTTTTTT
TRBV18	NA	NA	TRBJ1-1	CASSPLPGTARMNTEAFF	TGTGCCAGCTCACCCCTTCCGGGGACGGCGAGAATGAACACTGAAGCTTTCTTT
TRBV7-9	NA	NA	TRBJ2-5	CASSLALRQGGKTQYF	TGTGCCAGCAGCTTAGCCCTCCGACAGGGAGGGAAGACCCAGTACTTC
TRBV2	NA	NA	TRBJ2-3	CASSETYLSGHTQYF	TGTGCCAGCAGTGAAACTTATCTTAGCGGTCATACGCAGTATTTT
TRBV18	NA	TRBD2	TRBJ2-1	CASSPVLAGEQFF	TGTGCCAGCTCACCCGTACTAGCGGGTGAGCAGTTCTTC
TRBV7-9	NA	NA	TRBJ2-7	CASSGPDGGLGYEQYF	TGTGCCAGCAGCGGACCGGATGGGGGACTGGGCTACGAGCAGTACTTC
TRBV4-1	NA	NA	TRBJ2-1	CASSQAGTQYNEQFF	TGCGCCAGCAGCCAGGCCGGGACCCAGTACAATGAGCAGTTCTTC
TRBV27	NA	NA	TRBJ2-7	CASSPSAGDYEQYF	TGTGCCAGCAGTCCCAGCGCGGGTGATTACGAGCAGTACTTC
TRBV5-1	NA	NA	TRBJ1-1	CASSSQGPEAFF	TGCGCCAGCAGCTCACAGGGTCCTGAAGCTTTCTTT
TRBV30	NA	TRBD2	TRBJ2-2	CAWSVSSGNTGELFF	TGTGCCTGGAGTGTGTCTAGCGGGAACACCGGGGAGCTGTTTTTT
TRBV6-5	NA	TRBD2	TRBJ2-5	CASTLASGGAETQYF	TGTGCCAGCACCCTGGCTAGCGGGGGGGCAGAGACCCAGTACTTC
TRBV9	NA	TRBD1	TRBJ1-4	CASSRDRGIEKLFF	TGTGCCAGCAGCCGAGACAGGGGGATTGAAAAACTGTTTTTT
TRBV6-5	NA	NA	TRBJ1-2	CASTKGWKGYGYTF	TGTGCCAGCACCAAGGGCTGGAAGGGCTATGGCTACACCTTC
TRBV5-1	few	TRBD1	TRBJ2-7	CASSLAGTGGYEQYF	TGCGCCAGCAGCTTGGCCGGGACAGGGGGGTACGAGCAGTACTTC
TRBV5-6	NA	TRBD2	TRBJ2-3	CASSRSVQLAGGDTQYF	TGTGCCAGCAGCCGTTCCGTACAACTAGCGGGAGGAGATACGCAGTATTTT
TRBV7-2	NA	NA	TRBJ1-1	CASSLELRNTEAFF	TGTGCCAGCAGCTTAGAACTGAGGAACACTGAAGCTTTCTTT
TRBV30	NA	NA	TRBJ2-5	CAWSPGVETQYF	TGTGCCTGGAGTCCGGGGGTGGAGACCCAGTACTTC
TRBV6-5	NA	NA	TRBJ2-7	CASSPSYEQYF	TGTGCCAGCAGTCCTTCCTACGAGCAGTACTTC
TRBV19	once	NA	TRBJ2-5	CASSASWTVQSQRTQYF	TGTGCCAGTAGTGCCTCGTGGACTGTTCAATCCCAAAGAACCCAGTACTTC
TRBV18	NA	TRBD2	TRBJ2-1	CASSPFGLAGVRDEQFF	TGTGCCAGCTCACCATTCGGACTAGCGGGAGTTAGGGATGAGCAGTTCTTC
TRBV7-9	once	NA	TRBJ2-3	CASSPGWGGTDTQYF	TGTGCCAGCAGCCCCGGGTGGGGGGGCACAGATACGCAGTATTTT
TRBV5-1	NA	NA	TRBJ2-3	CASSLPGQGTDTQYF	TGCGCCAGCAGCCTCCCCGGTCAGGGCACAGATACGCAGTATTTT
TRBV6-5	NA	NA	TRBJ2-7	CASSRDRSSYEQYF	TGTGCCAGCAGTCGAGACAGGAGCTCCTACGAGCAGTACTTC
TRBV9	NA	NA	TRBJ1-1	CASSVAGGRGNTEAFF	TGTGCCAGCAGCGTAGCTGGGGGACGGGGGAACACTGAAGCTTTCTTT
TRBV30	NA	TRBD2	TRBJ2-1	CAWITSGGGLTRQFF	TGTGCCTGGATCACTAGCGGGGGGGGTTTGACGCGGCAGTTCTTC
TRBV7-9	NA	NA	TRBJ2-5	CASSLNRETQYF	TGTGCCAGCAGCTTAAATCGGGAGACCCAGTACTTC
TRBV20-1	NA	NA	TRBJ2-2	CSAAAAGELFF	TGCAGTGCTGCGGCGGCCGGGGAGCTGTTTTTT
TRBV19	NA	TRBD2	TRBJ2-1	CASSRGRGGLNEQFF	TGTGCCAGTAGTCGGGGTCGGGGAGGGCTGAATGAGCAGTTCTTC
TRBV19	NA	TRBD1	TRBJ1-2	CASSGQGESYGYTF	TGTGCCAGTTCGGGACAGGGTGAGAGCTATGGCTACACCTTC
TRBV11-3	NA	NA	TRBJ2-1	CASSLRQPGNEQFF	TGTGCCAGCAGCTTACGGCAGCCGGGGAATGAGCAGTTCTTC
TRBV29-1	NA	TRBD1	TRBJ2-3	CSVSGGLGVDTQYF	TGCAGCGTTTCAGGGGGCCTGGGGGTGGATACGCAGTATTTT
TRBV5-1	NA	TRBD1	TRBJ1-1	CASSTDRGSAEAFF	TGCGCCAGCAGCACTGACAGGGGTTCAGCTGAAGCTTTCTTT
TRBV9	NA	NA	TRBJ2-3	CASSEGGYTDTQYF	TGTGCCAGCAGCGAGGGGGGATACACAGATACGCAGTATTTT
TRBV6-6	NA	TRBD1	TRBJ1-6	CASCSRGTPLHF	TGTGCCAGCTGCTCCAGGGGGACACCCCTCCACTTT